One and the same sample provided the 24 T cell receptor beta chains below, sequenced in a study of beta chain features in type 1 diabetes. Reverse transcribing all isolated RNA meant expressed TCRB transcripts were sequenced. Generated by immunoSEQ multiplex PCR, the TCRdb table keeps only in-frame clones and is missing some. This sample has hundreds of thousands of clones, with approximately 28% found just once. Input material: naive CD4+ T cells from blood. The receptors originated from a man between 18 and 35 years old in good health.

The chain combines TRBV30 with TRBJ2-2; 7 bases map to TRBD2. Germline CDR1 reads GTSNPN; CDR2 reads SVGIG (reference sequence). The CDR3 sequence is 15 residues long. V was pared by 4 bases and J by 7 bases, with 12 bases of the junction left unmatched. This chain's CDR3 is CAWKMTSQRGGELFF. The DNA of the CDR3 is TGTGCCTGGAAGATGACTAGCCAACGGGGCGGGGAGCTGTTTTTT.

This sequence joins TRBV4-3 and TRBJ2-7; the D gene could be TRBD1 or TRBD2 (6 bases each). This CDR3 has 16 amino acids. Per germline, CDR1 LGHNA and CDR2 YSLEER. Between the trimmed V and J ends, which lost 2 bases and 4 bases, there was a span of 18 bases. This chain's CDR3 is CASSQRREVGAYEQYF. The CDR3 region has the DNA TGCGCCAGCAGCCAACGCAGGGAGGTGGGGGCATACGAGCAGTACTTC.

This clone was recorded a few times. DNA of the CDR3: TGTGCCAGCAGCCCGCGGAGTAGCGGGGCTTATACCGGGGAGCTGTTTTTT. Its protein product is CASSPRSSGAYTGELFF. The chain recombines TRBV9 with TRBJ2-2; TRBD2 aligns across 8 bases. Trimming cost V 4 bases and J 5 bases; bases outside gene matches: 13. Germline V gene data show CDR1 as SGDLS and CDR2 as YYNGEE. The CDR3 has 17 amino acids.

In this sample, this clone turned up a few times. This chain links TRBV25-1 with TRBJ2-7, with D perhaps TRBD2 (6 bases). The V and J ends lost 4 bases and 5 bases respectively, with 9 bases between them. CDR1 and CDR2 from the germline V gene are MGHDK and SYGVNS. CDR3 length: 12 residues. The CDR3 nucleotides are TGTGCCAGCAGTGCTAGCGACCACGAGCAGTACTTC. Translating gives CASSASDHEQYF.

J is TRBJ2-7 and V is TRBV29-1; tentative D call: TRBD2 (6 bases). Germline lookup yields CDR1 SQVTM and CDR2 ANQGSEA. V was shortened by 6 bases and J by 7 bases, with 19 bases between the two germline ends. This CDR3 has 13 amino acids. The DNA for the CDR3 is TGCAGCGTCCTTATCGGGGGAATGGGTGAGCAGTACTTC. Amino acids: CSVLIGGMGEQYF.

The J gene is TRBJ2-1, the V gene TRBV7-9; 10 positions agree with TRBD2. Germline V gene sequence: CDR1 SEHNR, CDR2 FQNEAQ (reference sequence). The CDR3 spans 15 residues. V shed 5 bases and J 4 bases; nucleotides not matched to a gene: 5. CDR3 sequence: CASSRGTSEYNEQFF. The CDR3 nucleotides read TGTGCCAGCAGCCGAGGGACTAGCGAATACAATGAGCAGTTCTTC. The full variable domain, rest sourced from reference TRBV7-9 and TRBJ2-1, is DTGVSQNPRHKITKRGQNVTFRCDPISEHNRLYWYRQTLGQGPEFLTYFQNEAQLEKSRLLSDRFSAERPKGSFSTLEIQRTEQGDSAMYLCASSRGTSEYNEQFFGPGTRLTVL.

This clone has more than one count but fewer than ten. The CDR3 here is CASSYDQGAFYEQYF. As DNA, the CDR3 is TGTGCCAGCAGTTACGACCAGGGGGCGTTCTACGAGCAGTACTTC. V is TRBV6-6 and J is TRBJ2-7, with TRBD1 identical over 8 bases. The CDR3 consists of 15 residues. Germline CDR1 reads MNHNY; CDR2 reads SVGAGI (reference sequence). V shed 2 bases and J 3 bases; nucleotides not matched to a gene: 6.

This sequence joins TRBV25-1 and TRBJ2-7, with D tentatively TRBD1 (5 bases). Trimming took off 8 bases at V and 2 bases at J, with 19 bases between the two ends. Germline CDR1 is MGHDK and CDR2 is SYGVNS. The CDR3 spans 15 residues. The CDR3 DNA reads as TGTGCCAGCGAGGATTACAGGTCGGGCGCCTACGAGCAGTACTTC. This codes for CASEDYRSGAYEQYF.

The chain has TRBV7-2 and TRBJ2-5; possible D gene TRBD2, 6 bases. CDR1 and CDR2 (germline): SGHTA, FQGNSA. The V end was cut by 4 bases, the J end by 4 bases, with 25 bases between. The CDR3 extends over 18 amino acids. The CDR3 nucleotides read TGTGCCAGCAGCTACGTACCAACTTTCGGGAGCGGAGGAGAGACCCAGTACTTC. This sequence encodes CASSYVPTFGSGGETQYF.

The V and J genes are TRBV11-3 and TRBJ2-1, with 7 bases lining up with TRBD1. Germline CDR1 and CDR2: SGHNT and YENEEA. This CDR3 has 13 residues. J gave up 5 bases and V 5 bases, and 3 bases lay outside the gene matches. CDR3 nucleotides: TGTGCCAGCAGCCGGGACAGAGACAATGAGCAGTTCTTC. Encoded protein: CASSRDRDNEQFF.

In its sample, this clone was seen a few times. In nucleotides, the CDR3 is TGTGCCAGCAGCTCACAGCCGAACACTGAAGCTTTCTTT. It yields the protein CASSSQPNTEAFF. The chain links TRBV11-2 to TRBJ1-1; D is undetermined. Trimming took off 4 bases at V and 1 base at J, with 7 bases between the two ends. CDR1 is SGHAT, CDR2 FQNNGV, per germline. The CDR3 has 13 residues.

This clone showed up just a few times. The V and J genes are TRBV9 and TRBJ2-2; perhaps TRBD2 as D (5 bases). V lost 3 bases to trimming and J lost 4 bases, with 13 bases between them. The CDR3 length is 15 residues. The germline V gene has CDR1 SGDLS and CDR2 YYNGEE. The CDR3 coding sequence is TGTGCCAGCAGCGGGAAAGCCCGGGGCACCGGGGAGCTGTTTTTT. It codes for CASSGKARGTGELFF.

The chain is built from TRBV20-1 and TRBJ1-1; D gene uncertain. CDR3 length: 11 amino acids. V shed 6 bases and J shed 3 bases, with 8 bases lying between them. The V gene's germline CDR1 is DFQATT and CDR2 SNEGSKA (reference sequence). The chain's CDR3 is CSAPKDTEAFF. The CDR3 DNA follows: TGCAGTGCCCCAAAGGACACTGAAGCTTTCTTT.

Here the CDR3 DNA reads TGTGCCAGCTCAGCCCGGAGGGGACCCCAAGAGACCCAGTACTTC. It translates to CASSARRGPQETQYF. The chain joins TRBV18 to TRBJ2-5, with D tentatively TRBD2 (6 bases). Trimming pared 5 bases from V and 1 base from J, leaving 14 bases between. Germline V gene lookup returns CDR1 KGHSH and CDR2 LQKENI. CDR3 length: 15 residues.

The chain carries TRBV4-2 and TRBJ2-3, with D tentatively TRBD2 (5 bases). The CDR3 is 16 residues long. Per the germline V gene, CDR1 is LGHNA and CDR2 is YNFKEQ. Trimming cost V 2 bases and J 2 bases, with 14 bases left between them. CDR3 coding DNA: TGTGCCAGCAGCCAACCCCTGAGCGGCTCCACAGATACGCAGTATTTT. Translated, it gives CASSQPLSGSTDTQYF.

The chain has TRBV30 and TRBJ2-7; 8 nucleotides line up with TRBD2. After removal of 0 bases from V and 7 bases from J, the junction contained 8 bases not matched to a gene. The CDR3 length is 14 residues. CDR1 and CDR2 from the germline V gene are GTSNPN and SVGIG (reference sequence). CDR3 protein: CAWSVVAGGSEQYF. CDR3 nucleotides: TGTGCCTGGAGTGTGGTGGCGGGAGGTAGTGAGCAGTACTTC. The full variable domain, completed using reference TRBV30 and TRBJ2-7, is SQTIHQWPATLVQPVGSPLSLECTVEGTSNPNLYWYRQAAGRGLQLLFYSVGIGQISSEVPQNLSASRPQDRQFILSSKKLLLSDSGFYLCAWSVVAGGSEQYFGPGTRLTVT.

V is TRBV7-6 and J is TRBJ1-5; 9 bases agree with TRBD1. With V trimmed by 5 bases and J by 2 bases, 7 bases remained unmatched. The CDR3 is 16 amino acids. The V gene's germline CDR1 is SGHVS and CDR2 FNYEAQ. In DNA, the CDR3 is TGTGCCAGCAGCCCACTGGGACAGGGTGGCAATCAGCCCCAGCATTTT. Translation: CASSPLGQGGNQPQHF.

This clone has a handful of counts. This chain connects TRBV29-1 to TRBJ2-1; 10 nucleotides align to TRBD2. V lost 3 bases and J lost 3; bases outside the gene matches: 8. The germline CDR1 and CDR2 sequences are SQVTM and ANQGSEA. The CDR3 spans 16 residues. The CDR3 region is CSVEASGRGGYNEQFF. For the CDR3, the DNA is TGCAGCGTTGAGGCTAGCGGGAGAGGGGGCTACAATGAGCAGTTCTTC.

This chain uses TRBV18 with TRBJ2-1; weak D call: TRBD2 (5 bases). The V and J ends lost 4 bases and 0 bases respectively, with 10 bases between them. CDR3 length: 15 residues. The germline V gene encodes CDR1 KGHSH and CDR2 LQKENI. The DNA of the CDR3 is TGTGCCAGCTCACGGTCCAGCGGCTCCTACAATGAGCAGTTCTTC. It yields the protein CASSRSSGSYNEQFF. Full variable domain (rest looked up from reference TRBV18 and TRBJ2-1): NAGVMQNPRHLVRRRGQEARLRCSPMKGHSHVYWYRQLPEEGLKFMVYLQKENIIDESGMPKERFSAEFPKEGPSILRIQQVVRGDSAAYFCASSRSSGSYNEQFFGPGTRLTVL.

This clone was seen only a few times. The J gene is TRBJ2-3, the V gene TRBV12-5; tentatively, D is TRBD2 (6 bases). Trimming pared 9 bases from V and 0 bases from J, leaving 10 bases between. From germline, CDR1 is LGHNT and CDR2 FRNRAP. This CDR3 spans 13 amino acids. For the CDR3, the DNA is TGTGCTAGCCGGCGGGATAGCACAGATACGCAGTATTTT. It codes for CASRRDSTDTQYF.

The chain links TRBV29-1 to TRBJ1-2; unclear D gene. The germline V gene has CDR1 SQVTM and CDR2 ANQGSEA. CDR3 length: 12 amino acids. V was trimmed by 3 bases and J by 8 bases, leaving 13 bases between them. Here the CDR3 DNA reads TGCAGCGTTGACGATCCGGGGAGCGGCTACACCTTC. It encodes CSVDDPGSGYTF.

The chain combines TRBV29-1 with TRBJ2-1; maybe TRBD2 (6 bases). Trimming stripped 1 base from V and 4 bases from J, with 14 bases between. This CDR3 comprises 15 residues. Germline-derived CDR1 and CDR2 are SQVTM and ANQGSEA. CDR3 in DNA: TGCAGCGTTGAAGGAGGGCTAGCGTCGTACAATGAGCAGTTCTTC. Protein: CSVEGGLASYNEQFF.

This clone showed up just a few times. This sample also contains other DNA sequences that code for the same CDR3. The chain uses TRBV28 and TRBJ1-2; TRBD1 might be the D (5 bases). The germline gives CDR1 MDHEN, CDR2 SYDVKM. CDR3 length: 12 residues. V lost 2 bases, J lost 5 bases, and 6 bases lay in between. The CDR3 sequence: CASSLRQYGYTF. CDR3 bases: TGTGCCAGCAGTTTACGACAGTATGGCTACACCTTC.

Only one count was recorded for this clone. This chain connects TRBV7-9 to TRBJ2-1; maybe TRBD2 (5 bases). V lost 7 bases and J lost 3, with 10 bases in between. CDR3 length equals 13 residues. Germline values: CDR1 SEHNR, CDR2 FQNEAQ (reference sequence). CDR3 DNA: TGTGCCAGCACCCCCGGGGTCTACAATGAGCAGTTCTTC. This encodes CASTPGVYNEQFF.